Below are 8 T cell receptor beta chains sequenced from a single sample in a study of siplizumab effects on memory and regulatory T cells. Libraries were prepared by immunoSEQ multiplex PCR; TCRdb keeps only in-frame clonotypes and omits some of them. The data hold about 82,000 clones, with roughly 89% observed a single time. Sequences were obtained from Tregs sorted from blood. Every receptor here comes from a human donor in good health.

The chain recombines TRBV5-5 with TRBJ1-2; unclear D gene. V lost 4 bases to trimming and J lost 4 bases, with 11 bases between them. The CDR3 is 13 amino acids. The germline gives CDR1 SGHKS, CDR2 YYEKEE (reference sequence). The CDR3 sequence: CASSHSVFYGYTF. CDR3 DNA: TGTGCCAGCAGCCATTCCGTCTTCTATGGCTACACCTTC.

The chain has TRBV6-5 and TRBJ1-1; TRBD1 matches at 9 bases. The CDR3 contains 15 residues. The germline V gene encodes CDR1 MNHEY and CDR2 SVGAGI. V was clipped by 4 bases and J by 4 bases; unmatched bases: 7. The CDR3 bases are TGTGCCAGCAGTTCGATCACAGGGGGCGGCACTGAAGCTTTCTTT. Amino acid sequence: CASSSITGGGTEAFF.

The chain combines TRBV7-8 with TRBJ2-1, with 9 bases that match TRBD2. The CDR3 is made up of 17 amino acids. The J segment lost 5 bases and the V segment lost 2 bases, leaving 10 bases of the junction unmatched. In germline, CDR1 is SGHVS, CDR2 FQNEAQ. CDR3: CASSLPPGTSFNNEQFF. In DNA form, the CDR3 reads TGTGCCAGCAGCTTACCCCCCGGGACTAGCTTTAACAATGAGCAGTTCTTC.

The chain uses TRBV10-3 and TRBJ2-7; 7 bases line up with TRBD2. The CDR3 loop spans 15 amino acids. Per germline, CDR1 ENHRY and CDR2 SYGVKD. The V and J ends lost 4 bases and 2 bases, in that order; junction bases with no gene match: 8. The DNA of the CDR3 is TGTGCCATCAGTGTTGTGGCGGGGGAGCCCTACGAGCAGTACTTC. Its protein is CAISVVAGEPYEQYF.

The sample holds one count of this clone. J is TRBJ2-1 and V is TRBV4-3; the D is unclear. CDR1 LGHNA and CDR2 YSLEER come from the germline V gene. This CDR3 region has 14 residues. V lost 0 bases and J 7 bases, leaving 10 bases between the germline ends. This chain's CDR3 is CASSQDSLRNEQFF. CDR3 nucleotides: TGCGCCAGCAGCCAAGATTCGCTGAGAAATGAGCAGTTCTTC.

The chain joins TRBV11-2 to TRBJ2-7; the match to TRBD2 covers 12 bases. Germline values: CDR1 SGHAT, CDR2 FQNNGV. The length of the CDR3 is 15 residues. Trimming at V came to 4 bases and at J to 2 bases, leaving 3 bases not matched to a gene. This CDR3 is CASSSRLAGAYEQYF. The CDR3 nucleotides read TGTGCCAGCAGCTCTAGACTAGCGGGGGCCTACGAGCAGTACTTC.

The chain's CDR3 is CASGGPRRTAEAFF. The CDR3 nucleotides read TGTGCCAGTGGGGGACCTAGACGGACGGCTGAAGCTTTCTTT. This chain connects TRBV28 to TRBJ1-1, with D possibly being TRBD1 (5 bases). V lost 9 bases to trimming and J lost 6 bases, with 20 bases between them. This CDR3 has 14 amino acids. CDR1 and CDR2 from the germline V gene are MDHEN and SYDVKM. The variable domain in full, with the rest retrieved from reference TRBV28 and TRBJ1-1, is DVKVTQSSRYLVKRTGEKVFLECVQDMDHENMFWYRQDPGLGLRLIYFSYDVKMKEKGDIPEGYSVSREKKERFSLILESASTNQTSMYLCASGGPRRTAEAFFGQGTRLTVV.

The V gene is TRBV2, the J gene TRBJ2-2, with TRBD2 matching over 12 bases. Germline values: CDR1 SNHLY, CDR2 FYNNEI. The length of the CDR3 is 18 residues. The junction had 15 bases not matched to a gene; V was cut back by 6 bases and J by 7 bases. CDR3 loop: CASRDRLRLAGEVGELFF. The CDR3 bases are TGTGCCAGCAGAGACAGACTCAGACTAGCGGGGGAGGTCGGGGAGCTGTTTTTT.